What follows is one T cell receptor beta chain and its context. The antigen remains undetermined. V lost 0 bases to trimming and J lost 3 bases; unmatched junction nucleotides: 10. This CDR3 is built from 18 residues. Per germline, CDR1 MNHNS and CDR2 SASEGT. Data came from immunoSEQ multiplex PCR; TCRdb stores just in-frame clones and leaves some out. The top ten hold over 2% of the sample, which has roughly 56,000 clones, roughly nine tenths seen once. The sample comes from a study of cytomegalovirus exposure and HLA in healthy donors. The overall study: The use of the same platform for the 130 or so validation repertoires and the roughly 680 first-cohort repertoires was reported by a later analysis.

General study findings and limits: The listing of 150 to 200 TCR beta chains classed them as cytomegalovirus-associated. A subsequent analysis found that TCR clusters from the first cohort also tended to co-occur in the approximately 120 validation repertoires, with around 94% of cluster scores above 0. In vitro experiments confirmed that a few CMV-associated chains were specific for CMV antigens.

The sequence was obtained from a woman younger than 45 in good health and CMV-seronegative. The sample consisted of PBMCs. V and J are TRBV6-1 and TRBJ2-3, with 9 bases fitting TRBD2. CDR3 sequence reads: CASSEAEWASGKTDTQYF. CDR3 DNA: TGTGCCAGCAGTGAAGCGGAGTGGGCTAGCGGGAAAACAGATACGCAGTATTTT.